This T cell receptor (beta chain) was identified in a study of blood T cells in healthy people across ages. General observations from the study: Lack of knowledge of donor CMV status possibly confounded expanded clonotype changes.

Primers used in a second PCR of about 7 to 12 cycles were a sample-barcoded 5' primer and a J-beta primer mix. MiXCR, run by TCRdb on the 5' RACE reads, gives a single entry per CDR3 protein. This sample has fewer than 2 million distinct CDR3 sequences, with about two fifths found just once. Regarding this clonotype: Its antigen is unidentified.

The length of the CDR3 is 13 residues. The germline V gene has CDR1 MRHNA and CDR2 SNTAGT. J gave up 3 bases and V 8 bases, and 5 bases lay outside the gene matches. The receptor was isolated from a human donor in good health. The sample consisted of blood. The chain links TRBV6-4 to TRBJ2-7; 9 positions agree with TRBD1. The CDR3 coding sequence is TGTGCCAGCCCGGGACAGGGAATCTACGAGCAGTACTTC. It specifies CASPGQGIYEQYF.